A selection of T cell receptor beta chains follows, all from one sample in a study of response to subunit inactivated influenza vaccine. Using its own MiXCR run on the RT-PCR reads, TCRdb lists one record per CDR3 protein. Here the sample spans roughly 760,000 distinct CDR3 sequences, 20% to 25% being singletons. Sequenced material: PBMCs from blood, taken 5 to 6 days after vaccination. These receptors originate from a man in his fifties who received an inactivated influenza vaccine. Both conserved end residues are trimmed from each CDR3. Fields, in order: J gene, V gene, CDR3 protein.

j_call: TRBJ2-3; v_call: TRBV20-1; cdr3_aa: SARGEGHTDTQY
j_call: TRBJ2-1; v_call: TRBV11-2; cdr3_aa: ASSKGLAGRPYNEQF
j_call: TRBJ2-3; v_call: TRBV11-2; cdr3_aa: ASSLVNRAFADTQY
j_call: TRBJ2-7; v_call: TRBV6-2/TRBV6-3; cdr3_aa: ASSYAGGTSEQY
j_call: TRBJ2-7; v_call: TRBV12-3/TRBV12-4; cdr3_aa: ASTPGTSSYEQY
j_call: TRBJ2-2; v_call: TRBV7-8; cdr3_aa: ASSFTGEPNTGELF
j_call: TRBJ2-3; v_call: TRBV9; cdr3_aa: ASSVEGLAGRRNTQY
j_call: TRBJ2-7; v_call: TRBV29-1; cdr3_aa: SVANGVGTYEQY
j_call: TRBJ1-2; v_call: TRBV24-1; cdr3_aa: ATSDLNYGYT
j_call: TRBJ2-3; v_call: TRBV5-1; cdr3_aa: ASSPAASSADTQY
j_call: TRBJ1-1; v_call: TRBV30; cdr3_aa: AWRGAGAF
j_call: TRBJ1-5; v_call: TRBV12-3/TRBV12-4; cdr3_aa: ASSFVLGGGNQPQH
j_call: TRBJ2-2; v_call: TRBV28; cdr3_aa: ASRLFGRSGELF
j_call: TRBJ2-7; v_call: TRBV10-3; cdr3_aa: AISGTEYEQY
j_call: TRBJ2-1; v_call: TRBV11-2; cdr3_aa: ASSLVKGSYNEQF
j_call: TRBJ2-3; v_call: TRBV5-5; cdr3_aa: ASTSDRRPDTQY
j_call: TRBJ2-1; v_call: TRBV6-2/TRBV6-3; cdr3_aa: ASSYPLTSGRNEQF
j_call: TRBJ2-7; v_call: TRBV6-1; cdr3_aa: ASRIDRTPYEQY
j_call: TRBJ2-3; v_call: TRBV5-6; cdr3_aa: ASSGGTDRTDTQY
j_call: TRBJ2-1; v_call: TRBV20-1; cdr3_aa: SASAPNYNEQF
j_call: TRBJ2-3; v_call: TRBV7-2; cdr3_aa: ASSLRRLALTDTQY
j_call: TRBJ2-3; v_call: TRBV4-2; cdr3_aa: ASSQDYRGTGTDTQY
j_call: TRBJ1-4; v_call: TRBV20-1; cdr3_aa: SARGPPGSGNEKLF
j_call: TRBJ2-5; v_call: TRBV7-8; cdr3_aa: ASSLPSQGAKETQY
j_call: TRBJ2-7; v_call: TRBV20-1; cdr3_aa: SASVTGTSGRITYEQY
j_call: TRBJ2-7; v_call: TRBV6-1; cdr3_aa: ASRPDRTGAYEQY
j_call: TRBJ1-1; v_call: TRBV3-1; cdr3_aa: ASSQEGGPPEAF
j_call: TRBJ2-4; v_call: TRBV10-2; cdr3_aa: ASRDRGSLY
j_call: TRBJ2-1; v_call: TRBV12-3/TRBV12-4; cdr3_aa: ASSGAHNEQF
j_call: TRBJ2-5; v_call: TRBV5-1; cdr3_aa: ASSLDATGIQETQY
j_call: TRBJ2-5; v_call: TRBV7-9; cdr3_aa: ASSPSPRGQETQY
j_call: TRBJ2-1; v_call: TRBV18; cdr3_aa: ASSPPSGLHNEQF
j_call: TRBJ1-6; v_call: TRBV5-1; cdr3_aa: ASSPEGQSFDSPLH
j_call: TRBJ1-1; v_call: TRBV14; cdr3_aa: ASSNNSHNTEAF
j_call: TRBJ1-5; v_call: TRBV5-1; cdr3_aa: ASSYRGTGPQH
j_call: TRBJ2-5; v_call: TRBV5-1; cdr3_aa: ASSPSRVQETQY
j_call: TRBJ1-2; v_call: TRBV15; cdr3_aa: ATSSSDNYGYT
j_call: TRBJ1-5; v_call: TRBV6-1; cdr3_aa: ASRTGDQPQH
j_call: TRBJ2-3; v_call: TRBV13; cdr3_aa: ASSTRSSAPDTQY
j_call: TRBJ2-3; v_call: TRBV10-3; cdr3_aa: AIRSSSHLAISTDTQY
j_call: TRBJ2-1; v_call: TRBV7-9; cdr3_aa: ASSSSGIRNNEQF
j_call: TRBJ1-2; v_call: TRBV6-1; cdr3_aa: ASRARGNNYGYT
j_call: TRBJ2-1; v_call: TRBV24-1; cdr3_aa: ATSDAGQFVDEQF
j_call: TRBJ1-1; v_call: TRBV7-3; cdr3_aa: ASSLTHGSTEAF
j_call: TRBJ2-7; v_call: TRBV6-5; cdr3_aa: ASTRGYEQY
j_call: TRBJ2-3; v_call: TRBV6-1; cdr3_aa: ASSPPGVRTDMQY
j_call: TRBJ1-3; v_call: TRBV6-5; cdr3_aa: ASSSQQRAGNTIY
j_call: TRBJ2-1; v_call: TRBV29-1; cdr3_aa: SGATGAGVSNEQF
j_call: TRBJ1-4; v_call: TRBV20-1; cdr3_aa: SARDRGPNEKLF
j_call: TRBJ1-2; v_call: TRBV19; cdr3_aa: ASSIFGSNYGYT
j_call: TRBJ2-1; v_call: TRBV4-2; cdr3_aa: ASSQDWLSSYNEQF
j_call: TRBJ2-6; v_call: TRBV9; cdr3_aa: ASSVSGQVLSGANVLT
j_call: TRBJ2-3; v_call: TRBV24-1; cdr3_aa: ATSDPGLAEFDTQY
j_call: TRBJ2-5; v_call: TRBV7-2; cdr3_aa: ASTSWGRQETQY
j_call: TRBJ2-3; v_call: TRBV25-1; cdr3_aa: ASLRESTDTQY
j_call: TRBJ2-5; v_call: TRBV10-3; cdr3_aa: AISGTKREVQETQY
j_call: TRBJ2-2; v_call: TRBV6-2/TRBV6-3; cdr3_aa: ASSRLTVLGELF